Below, one TCR beta chain is given with its context. This table comes from immunoSEQ multiplex PCR, and its TCRdb copy is limited to in-frame clones, with some not included. Of 70,000 to 100,000 clones in the sample, 70% to 90% were seen once. This entry belongs to a study of control samples from healthy donors and cancer patients. The germline V gene encodes CDR1 MDHEN and CDR2 SYDVKM. V lost 3 bases to trimming and J lost 4 bases, with 13 bases between them. The CDR3 is 14 residues long. The chain is built from TRBV28 and TRBJ2-7; no clear D gene. This clonotype was obtained from a woman aged 55-69 years with head and neck cancer. The sequenced sample was PBMCs. CDR3 loop: CASSFGALEYEQYF. Here the CDR3 DNA reads TGTGCCAGCAGTTTCGGCGCTCTAGAGTACGAGCAGTACTTC.